Below, 29 T cell receptor beta chains from the same sample are listed, as sequenced in a study of cytotoxic CD8 clonotypes in ibrutinib-treated CLL. Data came from immunoSEQ multiplex PCR; TCRdb stores just in-frame clones and leaves some out. Of some 200,000 clones in the sample, roughly three quarters were seen once. The specimen was PBMCs, collected after 12 months of ibrutinib treatment. The receptor set was obtained from a human donor with chronic lymphocytic leukemia.

This sequence joins TRBV7-6 and TRBJ1-2; no firm D call. The CDR3 runs to 14 residues. Germline CDR1 SGHVS, CDR2 FNYEAQ. The V and J ends lost 2 bases and 8 bases respectively, with 15 bases between them. The CDR3 sequence is CASSLRSPGVGYTF. The CDR3 DNA is TGTGCCAGCAGCTTAAGGAGTCCCGGAGTCGGCTACACCTTC. The full variable domain, completed using reference TRBV7-6 and TRBJ1-2, is GAGVSQSPRYKVTKRGQDVALRCDPISGHVSLYWYRQALGQGPEFLTYFNYEAQQDKSGLPNDRFSAERPEGSISTLTIQRTEQRDSAMYRCASSLRSPGVGYTFGSGTRLTVV.

This clone was picked up one time. The gene calls are TRBV28 and TRBJ1-2; possibly TRBD1 for D (6 bases). CDR1 and CDR2 from the germline V gene are MDHEN and SYDVKM. Trimming took off 4 bases at V and 8 bases at J, with 26 bases between the two ends. The CDR3 loop spans 17 amino acids. The CDR3 loop reads CASSSSQTGSEKYGYTF. The CDR3 DNA is TGTGCCAGCAGTTCGAGCCAAACAGGGTCGGAAAAGTACGGCTACACCTTC.

The V gene is TRBV19, the J gene TRBJ1-1; 7 bases line up with TRBD1. J gave up 0 bases and V 6 bases, and 10 bases lay outside the gene matches. CDR1 and CDR2 from the germline V gene are LNHDA and SQIVND (reference sequence). CDR3 length: 16 residues. The CDR3, as DNA: TGTGCCAGTAGCAAGAGGACAGGCCCCATGAACACTGAAGCTTTCTTT. It is translated as CASSKRTGPMNTEAFF.

This clone was picked up a small number of times. The chain has TRBV9 and TRBJ2-7, with 15 positions matching TRBD2. The CDR3 has 16 amino acids. V lost 0 bases and J lost 5; bases outside the gene matches: 3. The germline V gene encodes CDR1 SGDLS and CDR2 YYNGEE. CDR3 in amino acids: CASSVGGLAGGHEQYF. CDR3 in DNA: TGTGCCAGCAGCGTAGGGGGACTAGCGGGAGGACACGAGCAGTACTTC. The full variable domain, with the rest looked up from reference TRBV9 and TRBJ2-7, is DSGVTQTPKHLITATGQRVTLRCSPRSGDLSVYWYQQSLDQGLQFLIQYYNGEERAKGNILERFSAQQFPDLHSELNLSSLELGDSALYFCASSVGGLAGGHEQYFGPGTRLTVT.

This clone was recorded only once. This rearrangement joins TRBV6-1 to TRBJ1-5; D is undetermined. V dropped 8 bases and J dropped 1 base, with 12 bases sitting between them. CDR3 length: 14 residues. Germline-derived CDR1 and CDR2 are MNHNS and SASEGT. The CDR3, as DNA: TGTGCCAGCCTAAAATGGGGAAGCAATCAGCCCCAGCATTTT. Translation gives CASLKWGSNQPQHF.

The chain is built from TRBV28 and TRBJ2-3; 7 bases fit TRBD2. V dropped 7 bases and J dropped 4; count of bases not matched to a gene: 8. The CDR3 totals 14 residues. Germline values: CDR1 MDHEN, CDR2 SYDVKM. The CDR3 here is CASNKWGGADTQYF. In nucleotides, the CDR3 is TGTGCCAGCAATAAGTGGGGGGGTGCAGATACGCAGTATTTT.

This clone was counted between two and nine times. The chain links TRBV18 to TRBJ2-7; either TRBD1 or TRBD2 may supply D (5 bases each). Germline V gene data show CDR1 as KGHSH and CDR2 as LQKENI. There are 15 residues in the CDR3. The V gene lost 0 bases and the J gene lost 5 bases, with 14 bases spanning the gap. The CDR3 DNA is TGTGCCAGCTCACCACCGGGGCGTGTGCGGGACGAGCAGTACTTC. This gives the protein CASSPPGRVRDEQYF.

This clone was counted between two and nine times. The V gene is TRBV5-1, the J gene TRBJ1-2, with D unresolved. The length of the CDR3 is 16 residues. Germline V lookup: CDR1 SGHRS, CDR2 YFSETQ. The V gene lost 3 bases and the J gene lost 7 bases, with 22 bases spanning the gap. The CDR3 spells CASSSQAGVGGSGYTF. The CDR3 region has the DNA TGCGCCAGCAGCTCCCAGGCTGGTGTAGGAGGGAGTGGCTACACCTTC.

This chain joins TRBV7-2 and TRBJ2-1; possibly TRBD2 for D (6 bases). The V gene's germline CDR1 is SGHTA and CDR2 FQGNSA. Trimming took 1 base from V and 1 from J, leaving 11 bases between them. The CDR3 runs 16 residues. The CDR3 DNA follows: TGTGCCAGCAGCTTAGAGGCAGGGAGGTCCTACAATGAGCAGTTCTTC. Translating gives CASSLEAGRSYNEQFF.

V and J are TRBV11-2 and TRBJ1-1; no clear D. V dropped 8 bases and J dropped 4 bases, with 8 bases sitting between them. This CDR3 has 11 amino acids. Germline V gene data show CDR1 as SGHAT and CDR2 as FQNNGV. Here the CDR3 reads CASPVPTEAFF. CDR3 nucleotides: TGTGCCAGCCCTGTTCCCACTGAAGCTTTCTTT. Complete variable domain (other parts from reference TRBV11-2 and TRBJ1-1): EAGVAQSPRYKIIEKRQSVAFWCNPISGHATLYWYQQILGQGPKLLIQFQNNGVVDDSQLPKDRFSAERLKGVDSTLKIQPAKLEDSAVYLCASPVPTEAFFGQGTRLTVV.

The genes are TRBV6-6 and TRBJ2-6, with TRBD1 matching over 8 bases. Germline V gene sequence: CDR1 MNHNY, CDR2 SVGAGI (reference sequence). CDR3 length: 16 amino acids. The trim removed 5 bases at V and 0 bases at J, leaving 3 bases unmatched. CDR3 loop: CASSGTGYSGANVLTF. CDR3 coding DNA: TGTGCCAGCAGTGGGACAGGTTACTCTGGGGCCAACGTCCTGACTTTC.

The V call is TRBV5-6, the J call TRBJ1-2; weak D call: TRBD1 (6 bases). The CDR3 contains 15 residues. Trimming removed 1 base at V and 4 bases at J, with 14 bases between. From germline, CDR1 is SGHDT and CDR2 YYEEEE. In DNA, the CDR3 is TGTGCCAGCAGCTTGTGGGGGCCCAGTTTCTATGGCTACACCTTC. Translation: CASSLWGPSFYGYTF.

The chain has TRBV5-1 and TRBJ1-2, with unresolved D. The CDR3 spans 16 residues. V shed 3 bases and J shed 8 bases, with 23 bases lying between them. Germline V CDR1 and CDR2: SGHRS, YFSETQ. The CDR3: CASSSMANPLSLGYTF. The DNA of the CDR3 is TGCGCCAGCAGCTCCATGGCAAACCCTTTGAGTTTAGGCTACACCTTC.

There are a few counts of this clone. The gene calls are TRBV4-2 and TRBJ1-1, with a possible D match to TRBD1 (5 bases). Trimming took 1 base from V and 3 from J, leaving 12 bases between them. There are 15 residues in the CDR3. CDR1 is LGHNA and CDR2 is YNFKEQ in the germline V gene. CDR3 DNA: TGTGCCAGCAGCCAAGGAGGGCAGGGCGACACTGAAGCTTTCTTT. Its translation is CASSQGGQGDTEAFF.

The gene calls are TRBV27 and TRBJ2-7; no clear D. This CDR3 has 15 amino acids. V gave up 5 bases and J gave up 1 base, with 15 bases separating them. Germline loops: CDR1 MNHEY, CDR2 SMNVEV (reference sequence). The CDR3 DNA sequence: TGTGCCAGCAGTGAACCAAGTGGCCAGTCCTACGAGCAGTACTTC. Translation gives CASSEPSGQSYEQYF.

In nucleotides, the CDR3 is TGCGCCAGCAGCTTACTAGCGGGGGGGAGCACAGATACGCAGTATTTT. Translated: CASSLLAGGSTDTQYF. The chain recombines TRBV5-1 with TRBJ2-3, with TRBD2 identical over 13 bases. V was clipped by 2 bases and J by 0 bases; unmatched bases: 0. Germline V gene lookup returns CDR1 SGHRS and CDR2 YFSETQ. The CDR3 spans 16 residues.

This clone turned up a few times. The gene calls are TRBV28 and TRBJ2-4; TRBD2 matches 7 bases. The CDR3 extends over 19 amino acids. The trim removed 2 bases at V and 3 bases at J, leaving 16 bases unmatched. Germline V lookup: CDR1 MDHEN, CDR2 SYDVKM. This CDR3 is CASSLSPPGGGHVKNIQYF. The CDR3 DNA is TGTGCCAGCAGTTTAAGCCCCCCGGGGGGAGGTCATGTCAAAAACATTCAGTACTTC.

This chain uses TRBV20-1 with TRBJ2-7; TRBD1 aligns across 7 bases. The V and J ends lost 3 bases and 6 bases, in that order; junction bases with no gene match: 2. Germline loops: CDR1 DFQATT, CDR2 SNEGSKA (reference sequence). The length of the CDR3 is 11 residues. The CDR3 is CSASRGREQYF. The CDR3 nucleotides read TGCAGTGCTAGTAGGGGGCGCGAGCAGTACTTC.

This clone has more than one count but fewer than ten. The rearrangement uses TRBV6-5 and TRBJ1-1; 7 bases match TRBD1. V was clipped by 5 bases and J by 11 bases; unmatched bases: 17. CDR1 MNHEY and CDR2 SVGAGI come from the germline V gene. This CDR3 has 15 residues. This CDR3 is CASSLKTGFSFGAFF. The CDR3 DNA is TGTGCCAGCAGTCTGAAGACAGGGTTCAGTTTTGGGGCTTTCTTT.

The chain uses TRBV18 and TRBJ1-2, with D uncertain. CDR3 length: 15 amino acids. Deletions cut 3 bases from V and 0 bases from J, with 11 bases between. Germline loops: CDR1 KGHSH, CDR2 LQKENI. The CDR3 reads CASSPQVTTNYGYTF. Written as DNA, the CDR3 is TGTGCCAGCTCACCTCAAGTTACAACTAACTATGGCTACACCTTC.

The gene calls are TRBV6-5 and TRBJ1-5; TRBD1 might be the D (5 bases). Deletions cut 2 bases from V and 7 bases from J, with 9 bases between. CDR1 is MNHEY and CDR2 is SVGAGI in the germline V gene. The CDR3 runs 13 residues. The CDR3 here is CASSYAGAQPQHF. The CDR3 DNA reads as TGTGCCAGCAGTTACGCCGGGGCCCAGCCCCAGCATTTT.

Only a few counts were recorded for this clone. The chain carries TRBV18 and TRBJ1-3; D gene unclear. The CDR3 runs 13 residues. The germline V gene encodes CDR1 KGHSH and CDR2 LQKENI. Trimming stripped 6 bases from V and 3 bases from J, with 9 bases between. The CDR3 is CASSPVGGNTIYF. In DNA, the CDR3 is TGTGCCAGCTCTCCCGTCGGTGGAAACACCATATATTTT.

The J gene is TRBJ2-5, the V gene TRBV5-1, with D unresolved. The CDR3 covers 15 residues. CDR1 is SGHRS, CDR2 YFSETQ, per germline. Trimming left V 0 bases short and J 5 bases short, with 14 bases between. CDR3 in amino acids: CASSLAGLVSETQYF. The CDR3 DNA reads TGCGCCAGCAGCTTGGCCGGCCTAGTAAGCGAGACCCAGTACTTC.

In this sample, this clone turned up a few times. CDR3 sequence: CASSLEGRNTGELFF. The CDR3 DNA reads TGCGCCAGCAGCTTGGAAGGACGGAACACCGGGGAGCTGTTTTTT. The chain employs TRBV5-1 and TRBJ2-2; D is unresolved. Germline V lookup: CDR1 SGHRS, CDR2 YFSETQ. The CDR3 is made up of 15 amino acids. V was clipped by 0 bases and J by 1 base, with 7 bases between them.

This clone was seen only a few times. V usage is TRBV9 and J usage is TRBJ1-6; D uncertain. The length of the CDR3 is 14 residues. Looked up from germline, CDR1 is SGDLS and CDR2 is YYNGEE. The V end lost 0 bases, the J end lost 1 base, and 2 bases lay between the germline ends. The DNA for the CDR3 is TGTGCCAGCAGCGTAGGTTCCTATAATTCACCCCTCCACTTT. This gives the protein CASSVGSYNSPLHF.

The V and J genes are TRBV19 and TRBJ1-4; D remains ambiguous. Germline V lookup: CDR1 LNHDA, CDR2 SQIVND (reference sequence). V was clipped by 5 bases and J by 11 bases, with 15 bases between them. This CDR3 region has 13 residues. The CDR3 spells CASSDQLGWKLFF. CDR3 sequence (DNA): TGTGCCAGTAGTGACCAGTTGGGGTGGAAACTGTTTTTT.

The chain has TRBV25-1 and TRBJ1-5, with D unresolved. The CDR3 contains 15 residues. Looked up from germline, CDR1 is MGHDK and CDR2 is SYGVNS. Trimming took off 2 bases at V and 4 bases at J, with 12 bases between the two ends. The CDR3 DNA reads as TGTGCCAGCAGTGAAAGGAAGGCTGCAAATCAGCCCCAGCATTTT. Encoded protein: CASSERKAANQPQHF.

The J gene is TRBJ1-2, the V gene TRBV29-1; D remains unclear. This CDR3 is 13 amino acids long. Germline-derived CDR1 and CDR2 are SQVTM and ANQGSEA. V lost 6 bases, J lost 8 bases, and 19 bases lay in between. This CDR3 reads CSVSPGIKGGYTF. The CDR3 DNA reads TGCAGCGTGTCGCCCGGGATCAAGGGAGGCTACACCTTC.

The chain employs TRBV7-6 and TRBJ2-7; D might be TRBD1 (8 bases). CDR3 length: 15 residues. Per the germline V gene, CDR1 is SGHVS and CDR2 is FNYEAQ. V lost 5 bases and J lost 7, with 21 bases in between. In DNA, the CDR3 is TGTGCCAGCAGCCCAAACAGGGGGAGGGATGGGGAGCAGTACTTC. Its translation is CASSPNRGRDGEQYF. The entire variable domain, with the rest obtained from reference TRBV7-6 and TRBJ2-7, is as follows: GAGVSQSPRYKVTKRGQDVALRCDPISGHVSLYWYRQALGQGPEFLTYFNYEAQQDKSGLPNDRFSAERPEGSISTLTIQRTEQRDSAMYRCASSPNRGRDGEQYFGPGTRLTVT.